The rows below give T cell receptor beta chains drawn from one sample of a study of metastatic and nonmetastatic thyroid tumors. TCRdb recomputed clones from the PCR reads via MiXCR. The table lists roughly 93,000 clones, over 9.5% of them singletons. The sample comprised blood. These TCRs come from a female donor with papillary thyroid cancer or a benign thyroid nodule (not recorded which). Some clones in this sample may be carry-over from other donors' samples. CDR3s include the opening cysteine and the closing phenylalanine or tryptophan. The D gene is left open where the match is weak. Some rows mark clone size as missing; the rest say once, few, many or name a class of expanded clone.

J gene: TRBJ2-7
V gene: TRBV11-1
D gene: TRBD1
clone size: once
CDR3 protein: CASSLYGTPGQYNEQYF
CDR3 DNA: TGTGCCAGCAGCTTATACGGGACCCCGGGACAGTATAACGAGCAGTACTTC

J gene: TRBJ2-5
V gene: TRBV5-5
D gene: TRBD1
clone size: -
CDR3 protein: CASRDRGVQETQYF
CDR3 DNA: TGTGCCAGCAGGGACAGGGGAGTCCAAGAGACCCAGTACTTC

J gene: TRBJ1-1
V gene: TRBV6-1
D gene: -
clone size: many
CDR3 protein: CASNEGVFTEAFF
CDR3 DNA: TGTGCCAGCAACGAGGGGGTATTCACTGAAGCTTTCTTT

J gene: TRBJ2-1
V gene: TRBV4-2
D gene: -
clone size: many
CDR3 protein: CASSQDPGESSYNEQFF
CDR3 DNA: TGTGCCAGCAGCCAAGATCCGGGAGAGAGCTCCTACAATGAGCAGTTCTTC

J gene: TRBJ1-5
V gene: TRBV5-8
D gene: TRBD1
clone size: many
CDR3 protein: CATQDRLRNQPQHF
CDR3 DNA: TGTGCCACCCAGGACAGGCTCCGCAATCAGCCCCAGCATTTT

J gene: TRBJ2-5
V gene: TRBV27
D gene: -
clone size: -
CDR3 protein: CASSSLAGGGETQYF
CDR3 DNA: TGTGCCAGCAGTTCACTAGCTGGAGGTGGTGAGACCCAGTACTTC

J gene: TRBJ2-1
V gene: TRBV18
D gene: -
clone size: many
CDR3 protein: CASSPIAAYYNEQFF
CDR3 DNA: TGTGCCAGCTCACCAATTGCGGCTTACTACAATGAGCAGTTCTTC

J gene: TRBJ2-3
V gene: TRBV11-2
D gene: -
clone size: -
CDR3 protein: CASSPYLDANTQYF
CDR3 DNA: TGTGCCAGCAGCCCTTACCTGGACGCAAATACGCAGTATTTT

J gene: TRBJ1-1
V gene: TRBV12-3/TRBV12-4
D gene: -
clone size: -
CDR3 protein: CADNRQNTEAFF
CDR3 DNA: TGTGCCGACAACCGACAGAACACTGAAGCTTTCTTT

J gene: TRBJ1-2
V gene: TRBV6-2/TRBV6-3
D gene: -
clone size: many
CDR3 protein: CASSYVGGNGYTF
CDR3 DNA: TGTGCCAGCAGTTACGTGGGAGGGAATGGCTACACCTTC

J gene: TRBJ2-3
V gene: TRBV7-3
D gene: -
clone size: many
CDR3 protein: CASSKRGSSSTDTQYF
CDR3 DNA: TGTGCCAGCAGCAAACGGGGCTCCTCTAGCACAGATACGCAGTATTTT

J gene: TRBJ2-5
V gene: TRBV18
D gene: -
clone size: many
CDR3 protein: CASSPPAAGLETQYF
CDR3 DNA: TGTGCCAGCTCACCACCGGCCGCGGGGCTGGAGACCCAGTACTTC

J gene: TRBJ2-2
V gene: TRBV11-2
D gene: -
clone size: many
CDR3 protein: CASSPGTRGTGELFF
CDR3 DNA: TGTGCCAGCAGCCCCGGGACCCGGGGGACCGGGGAGCTGTTTTTT

J gene: TRBJ2-7
V gene: TRBV20-1
D gene: -
clone size: many
CDR3 protein: CSAALAGTYEQYF
CDR3 DNA: TGCAGTGCCGCCTTGGCAGGCACCTACGAGCAGTACTTC

J gene: TRBJ2-3
V gene: TRBV9
D gene: -
clone size: many
CDR3 protein: CASGSGGDTQYF
CDR3 DNA: TGTGCCAGCGGGTCCGGGGGAGATACGCAGTATTTT

J gene: TRBJ1-1
V gene: TRBV6-6
D gene: TRBD1
clone size: many
CDR3 protein: CASSYSGQGSAFF
CDR3 DNA: TGTGCCAGCAGTTACTCGGGACAGGGGTCAGCTTTCTTT

J gene: TRBJ2-3
V gene: TRBV15
D gene: -
clone size: -
CDR3 protein: CATRRPSTDTQYF
CDR3 DNA: TGTGCCACCAGGCGCCCTAGTACAGATACGCAGTATTTT

J gene: TRBJ1-2
V gene: TRBV2
D gene: -
clone size: many
CDR3 protein: CASRKGPAMSEGYTF
CDR3 DNA: TGTGCCAGCCGTAAGGGCCCAGCGATGTCGGAAGGCTACACCTTC

J gene: TRBJ2-7
V gene: TRBV6-1
D gene: -
clone size: -
CDR3 protein: CASRPPGPLGEQYF
CDR3 DNA: TGTGCCAGCAGACCACCGGGACCCCTGGGCGAGCAGTACTTC

J gene: TRBJ1-5
V gene: TRBV11-3
D gene: -
clone size: -
CDR3 protein: CASSLVGGSNQPQHF
CDR3 DNA: TGTGCCAGCAGCTTAGTGGGGGGTAGCAATCAGCCCCAGCATTTT

J gene: TRBJ2-2
V gene: TRBV30
D gene: TRBD1
clone size: many
CDR3 protein: CAGYRGYTGELFF
CDR3 DNA: TGTGCCGGATACAGGGGCTACACCGGGGAGCTGTTTTTT

J gene: TRBJ1-2
V gene: TRBV6-5
D gene: -
clone size: few
CDR3 protein: CASSYGASGQGIWGYTF
CDR3 DNA: TGTGCCAGCAGTTACGGAGCCTCTGGGCAGGGGATTTGGGGCTACACCTTC

J gene: TRBJ2-5
V gene: TRBV7-8
D gene: -
clone size: many
CDR3 protein: CASSLDREETQYF
CDR3 DNA: TGTGCCAGCAGCTTAGACAGGGAAGAGACCCAGTACTTC

J gene: TRBJ2-7
V gene: TRBV4-2
D gene: TRBD1
clone size: many
CDR3 protein: CASSRGGTGMNDEQYF
CDR3 DNA: TGTGCCAGCAGCCGCGGAGGGACAGGGATGAACGACGAGCAGTACTTC

J gene: TRBJ2-3
V gene: TRBV9
D gene: -
clone size: -
CDR3 protein: CASSLAGHGGTDTQYF
CDR3 DNA: TGCGCCAGCAGCCTGGCGGGACATGGGGGCACAGATACGCAGTATTTT

J gene: TRBJ1-6
V gene: TRBV6-1
D gene: TRBD1
clone size: few
CDR3 protein: CAGGRGGFSSPLHF
CDR3 DNA: TGTGCCGGGGGGAGAGGGGGCTTTAGTTCACCGCTCCACTTT

J gene: TRBJ2-1
V gene: TRBV28
D gene: -
clone size: many
CDR3 protein: CASSLGDPYNEQFF
CDR3 DNA: TGTGCCAGCAGCCTAGGGGACCCCTACAATGAGCAGTTCTTC

J gene: TRBJ2-6
V gene: TRBV5-1
D gene: -
clone size: many
CDR3 protein: CASKLDPGANVLTF
CDR3 DNA: TGCGCCAGCAAACTGGACCCTGGGGCCAACGTCCTGACTTTC

J gene: TRBJ1-1
V gene: TRBV6-1
D gene: -
clone size: few
CDR3 protein: CASSDTTWSRVRYTEAFF
CDR3 DNA: TGTGCCAGCAGTGACACCACATGGTCCAGAGTGAGGTACACTGAAGCTTTCTTT

J gene: TRBJ2-5
V gene: TRBV7-3
D gene: -
clone size: -
CDR3 protein: CASSLHGQETQYF
CDR3 DNA: TGTGCCAGCAGCTTACATGGCCAAGAGACCCAGTACTTC

J gene: TRBJ2-1
V gene: TRBV20-1
D gene: TRBD2
clone size: many
CDR3 protein: CSARWLRTSGYNEQFF
CDR3 DNA: TGCAGTGCTAGATGGTTAAGGACTAGCGGCTACAATGAGCAGTTCTTC

J gene: TRBJ1-5
V gene: TRBV6-1
D gene: -
clone size: few
CDR3 protein: CASSQGRDVQPQHF
CDR3 DNA: TGTGCCAGCAGTCAGGGCCGGGATGTGCAGCCCCAGCATTTT

J gene: TRBJ2-6
V gene: TRBV19
D gene: TRBD1
clone size: many
CDR3 protein: CASTTTGGRLSGANVLTF
CDR3 DNA: TGTGCCAGTACCACGACAGGGGGTAGGCTCTCTGGGGCCAACGTCCTGACTTTC

J gene: TRBJ1-1
V gene: TRBV30
D gene: -
clone size: many
CDR3 protein: CAWRGGPTEAFF
CDR3 DNA: TGTGCCTGGAGAGGAGGGCCTACTGAAGCTTTCTTT

J gene: TRBJ2-1
V gene: TRBV20-1
D gene: TRBD2
clone size: -
CDR3 protein: CSAREPSSGSYNEQFF
CDR3 DNA: TGCAGTGCTAGAGAGCCGTCTAGCGGTTCCTACAATGAGCAGTTCTTC

J gene: TRBJ1-2
V gene: TRBV19
D gene: -
clone size: many
CDR3 protein: CASSPEERLFYGYTF
CDR3 DNA: TGTGCCAGTAGCCCGGAGGAACGCCTTTTCTATGGCTACACCTTC

J gene: TRBJ1-5
V gene: TRBV2
D gene: -
clone size: -
CDR3 protein: CASRPGLIQPQHF
CDR3 DNA: TGTGCCAGCAGACCAGGTCTTATTCAGCCCCAGCATTTT